The entry below describes one T cell receptor beta chain. Its antigen is unknown. The sample originates from a study of Ad26.COV2.S vaccination and SARS-CoV-2 variants. Study background: Within the COV1001 Ad26.COV2.S trial arm, the donor was enrolled. Study-level points and caveats: There was a possibility that the TCR breadth and depth analyses underestimated total T cell responses. Vaccine recipients posted higher spike-specific TCR breadth than their placebo counterparts.

Treatment in this sample: some 20 received Ad26.COV2.S at low or high dose, single or two shots; about five received placebo; per-sample allocation not given. Following the first vaccine or placebo injection, samples were taken on day 63. An adult of 18-55 years in Boston served as donor. Profiling relied on immunoSEQ multiplex PCR, and the TCRdb table lists in-frame clones only, not all of them. This sample has some 240,000 clones, with 70% to 90% found just once. V lost 2 bases and J 5 bases, leaving 8 bases between the germline ends. Germline V lookup: CDR1 SEHNR, CDR2 FQNEAQ (reference sequence). This CDR3 region has 13 residues.

The chain links TRBV7-9 to TRBJ2-3; D is ambiguous. Sample: peripheral blood, taken in a trial of Ad26.COV2.S vaccine versus placebo. The origin of this receptor is a person aged 18 to 59 who received the Ad26.COV2.S COVID-19 vaccine or a placebo. The CDR3 DNA follows: TGTGCCAGCAGCTTAAGCCCGAGAGATACGCAGTATTTT. Its translation is CASSLSPRDTQYF. Full variable domain (outside the CDR3, taken from reference TRBV7-9 and TRBJ2-3): DTGVSQNPRHKITKRGQNVTFRCDPISEHNRLYWYRQTLGQGPEFLTYFQNEAQLEKSRLLSDRFSAERPKGSFSTLEIQRTEQGDSAMYLCASSLSPRDTQYFGPGTRLTVL.